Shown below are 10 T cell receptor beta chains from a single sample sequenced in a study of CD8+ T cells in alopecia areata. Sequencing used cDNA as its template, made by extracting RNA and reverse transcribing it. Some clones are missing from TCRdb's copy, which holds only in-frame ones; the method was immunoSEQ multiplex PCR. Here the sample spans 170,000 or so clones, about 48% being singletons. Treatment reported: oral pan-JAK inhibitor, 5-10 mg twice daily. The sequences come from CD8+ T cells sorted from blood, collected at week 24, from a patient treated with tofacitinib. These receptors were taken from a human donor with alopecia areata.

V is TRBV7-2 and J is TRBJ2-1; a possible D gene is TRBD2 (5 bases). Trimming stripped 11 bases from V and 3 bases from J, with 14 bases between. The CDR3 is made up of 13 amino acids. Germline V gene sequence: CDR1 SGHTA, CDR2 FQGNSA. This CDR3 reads CAGGLRDYNEQFF. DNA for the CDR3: TGTGCCGGAGGTTTACGAGACTACAATGAGCAGTTCTTC.

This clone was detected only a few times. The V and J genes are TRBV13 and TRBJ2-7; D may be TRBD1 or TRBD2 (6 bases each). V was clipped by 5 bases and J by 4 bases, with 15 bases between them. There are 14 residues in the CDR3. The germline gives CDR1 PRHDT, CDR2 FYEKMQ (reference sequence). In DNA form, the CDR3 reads TGTGCCAGCAGCCCCCGGGGGCGGGCGTACGAGCAGTACTTC. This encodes CASSPRGRAYEQYF. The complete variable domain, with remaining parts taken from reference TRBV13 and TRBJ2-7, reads AAGVIQSPRHLIKEKRETATLKCYPIPRHDTVYWYQQGPGQDPQFLISFYEKMQSDKGSIPDRFSAQQFSDYHSELNMSSLELGDSALYFCASSPRGRAYEQYFGPGTRLTVT.

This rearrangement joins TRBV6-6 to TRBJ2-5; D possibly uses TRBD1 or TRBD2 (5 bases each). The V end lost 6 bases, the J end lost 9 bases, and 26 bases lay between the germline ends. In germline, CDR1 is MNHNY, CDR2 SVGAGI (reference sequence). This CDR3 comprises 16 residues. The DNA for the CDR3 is TGTGCCAGCAGCTTCACTGCACCGGAGGACCGAGGGGCCCAGTACTTC. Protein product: CASSFTAPEDRGAQYF.

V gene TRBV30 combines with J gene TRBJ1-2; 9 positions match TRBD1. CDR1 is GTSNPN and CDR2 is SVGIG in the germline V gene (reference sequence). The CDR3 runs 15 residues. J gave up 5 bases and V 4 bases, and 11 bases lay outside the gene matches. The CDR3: CAWNSGTGTVYGYTF. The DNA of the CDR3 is TGTGCCTGGAATTCGGGGACAGGGACAGTTTATGGCTACACCTTC.

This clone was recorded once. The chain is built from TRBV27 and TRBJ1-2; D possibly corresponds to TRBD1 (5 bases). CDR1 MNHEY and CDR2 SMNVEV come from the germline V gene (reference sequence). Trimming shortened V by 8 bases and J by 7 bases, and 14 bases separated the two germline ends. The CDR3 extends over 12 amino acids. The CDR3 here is CASSPGGFGYTF. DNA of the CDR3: TGTGCCAGCTCACCGGGGGGTTTTGGCTACACCTTC.

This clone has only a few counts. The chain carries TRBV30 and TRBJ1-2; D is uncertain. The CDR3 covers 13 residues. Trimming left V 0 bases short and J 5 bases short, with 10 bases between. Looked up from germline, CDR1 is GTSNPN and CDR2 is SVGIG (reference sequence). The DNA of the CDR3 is TGTGCCTGGAGTGTACGGTCGGCTTATGGCTACACCTTC. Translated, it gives CAWSVRSAYGYTF.

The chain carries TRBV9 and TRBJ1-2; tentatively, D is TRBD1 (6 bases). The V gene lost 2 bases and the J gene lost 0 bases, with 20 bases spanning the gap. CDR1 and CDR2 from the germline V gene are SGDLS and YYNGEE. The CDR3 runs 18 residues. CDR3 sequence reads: CASSVEMDGRGTNYGYTF. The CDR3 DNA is TGTGCCAGCAGCGTCGAGATGGACGGCAGGGGCACTAACTATGGCTACACCTTC.

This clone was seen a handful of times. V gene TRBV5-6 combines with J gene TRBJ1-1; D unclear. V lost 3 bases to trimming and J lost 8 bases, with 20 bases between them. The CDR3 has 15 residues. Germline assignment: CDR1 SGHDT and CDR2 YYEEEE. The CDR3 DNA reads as TGTGCCAGCAGCTCCCCGGATGAAGGCCACGACGAAGCTTTCTTT. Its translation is CASSSPDEGHDEAFF. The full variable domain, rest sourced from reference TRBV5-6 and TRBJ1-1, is DAGVTQSPTHLIKTRGQQVTLRCSPKSGHDTVSWYQQALGQGPQFIFQYYEEEERQRGNFPDRFSGHQFPNYSSELNVNALLLGDSALYLCASSSPDEGHDEAFFGQGTRLTVV.

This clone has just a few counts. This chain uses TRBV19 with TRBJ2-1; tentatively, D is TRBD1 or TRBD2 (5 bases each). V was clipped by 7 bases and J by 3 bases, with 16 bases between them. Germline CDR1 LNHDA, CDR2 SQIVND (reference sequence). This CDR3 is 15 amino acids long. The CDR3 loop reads CASTVGPPGYNEQFF. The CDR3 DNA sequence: TGTGCCAGTACCGTGGGACCGCCAGGCTACAATGAGCAGTTCTTC.

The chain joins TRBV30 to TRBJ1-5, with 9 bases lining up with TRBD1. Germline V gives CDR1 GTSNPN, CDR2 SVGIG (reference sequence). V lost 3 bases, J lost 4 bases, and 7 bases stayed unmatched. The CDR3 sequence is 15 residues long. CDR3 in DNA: TGTGCCTGGAGCGAAGGGACAGGGAGAAATCAGCCCCAGCATTTT. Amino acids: CAWSEGTGRNQPQHF.